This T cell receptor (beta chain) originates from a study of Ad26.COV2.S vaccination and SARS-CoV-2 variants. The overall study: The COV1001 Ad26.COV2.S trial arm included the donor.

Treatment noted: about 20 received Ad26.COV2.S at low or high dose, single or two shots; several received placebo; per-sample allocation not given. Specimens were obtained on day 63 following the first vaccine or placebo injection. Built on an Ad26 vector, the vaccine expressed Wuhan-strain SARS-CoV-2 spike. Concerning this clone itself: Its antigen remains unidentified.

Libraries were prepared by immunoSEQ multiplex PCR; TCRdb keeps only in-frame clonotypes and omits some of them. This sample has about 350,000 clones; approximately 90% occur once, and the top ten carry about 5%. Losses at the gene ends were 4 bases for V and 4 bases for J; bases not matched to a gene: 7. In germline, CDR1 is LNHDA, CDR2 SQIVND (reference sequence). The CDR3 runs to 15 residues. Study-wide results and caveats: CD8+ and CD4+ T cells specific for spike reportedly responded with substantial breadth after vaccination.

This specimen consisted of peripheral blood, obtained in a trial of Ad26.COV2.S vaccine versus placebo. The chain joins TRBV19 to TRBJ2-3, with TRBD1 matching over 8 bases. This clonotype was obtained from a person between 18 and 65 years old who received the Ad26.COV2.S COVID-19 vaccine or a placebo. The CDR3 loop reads CASSTRQGRADTQYF. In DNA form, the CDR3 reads TGTGCCAGTAGTACCCGACAGGGGAGAGCAGATACGCAGTATTTT.